This TCR beta chain was found in a study of blood T cell repertoires in COVID-19. Whole-study context: COVID-19 samples collected from the United States, Italy and Spain covered acute and convalescent phases. PBMCs, B-cell-depleted T cells, or T cells provided the cDNA or gDNA that made up the material.

Generated by immunoSEQ multiplex PCR, the TCRdb table keeps only in-frame clones and is missing some. The table has about 250,000 clones, more than 70% seen once. CDR1 SGHRS and CDR2 YFSETQ come from the germline V gene. This CDR3 is built from 15 residues. With 4 bases clipped from V and 5 bases from J, the junction kept 5 bases outside the gene matches. V and J are TRBV5-1 and TRBJ2-2, with 10 bases matching TRBD1. Sequenced: peripheral blood. This clonotype was obtained from an elderly man with acute or convalescent COVID-19. The chain's CDR3 is CASSTDRGQTGELFF. In DNA form, the CDR3 reads TGCGCCAGCAGCACCGACAGGGGGCAAACCGGGGAGCTGTTTTTT.